The sequence of this T cell receptor beta chain was determined in a study of blood T cell repertoires in COVID-19. The wider study: Some COVID-19 samples were acute and others convalescent; all came from the United States, Italy and Spain. From T cells, B-cell-depleted T cells, or PBMCs came the material, which was cDNA or gDNA.

V dropped 2 bases and J dropped 4 bases, with 9 bases sitting between them. CDR3 length: 13 residues. Germline V gene data show CDR1 as SQVTM and CDR2 as ANQGSEA. Per the original methods: Amplification with reference gene primers provided the estimates of nucleated cell counts. Libraries were prepared by immunoSEQ multiplex PCR; TCRdb keeps only in-frame clonotypes and omits some of them. V and J calls and clone size are those listed in that table; D and trimming were worked out from the DNA. The sample contains about 200,000 clones, over 60% of which appear only once. Sequenced material: peripheral blood. The chain recombines TRBV29-1 with TRBJ2-1, with a weak D call TRBD1 (5 bases). The receptor was derived from a woman in her 70s with acute or convalescent COVID-19. This CDR3 is CSVESRQYNEQFF. For the CDR3, the DNA is TGCAGCGTTGAAAGTCGACAGTACAATGAGCAGTTCTTC.